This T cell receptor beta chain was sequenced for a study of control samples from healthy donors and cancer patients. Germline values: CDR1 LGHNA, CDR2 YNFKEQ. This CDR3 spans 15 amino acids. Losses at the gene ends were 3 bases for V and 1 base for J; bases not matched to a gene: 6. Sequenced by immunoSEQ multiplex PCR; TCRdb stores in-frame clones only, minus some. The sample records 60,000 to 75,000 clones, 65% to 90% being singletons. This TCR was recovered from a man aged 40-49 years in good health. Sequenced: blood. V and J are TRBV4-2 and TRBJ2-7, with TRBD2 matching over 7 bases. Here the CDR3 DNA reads TGTGCCAGCAGCCAGCTGGCGGGAGTGTCCTACGAGCAGTACTTC. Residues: CASSQLAGVSYEQYF.